A selection of T cell receptor beta chains follows, all from one sample in a study of PD-L1 blockade in urothelial cancer. Repertoires were generated with immunoSEQ multiplex PCR, while TCRdb's copy carries only in-frame clones and drops some. This sample has 40,000 to 55,000 clones; about 86% occur once, and the top ten carry 22%. Source: PBMCs, taken around atezolizumab (anti-PD-L1) treatment. All receptors come from a man between 60 and 75 years old with urothelial cancer. Each CDR3 is given with its conserved first and last residue. A D gene is named only where the DNA matches it firmly. Expanded clones are given a class, and other clones once, few, many or no size at all.

v_call,j_call,clone_size,d_call,cdr3_aa,cdr3_nt
TRBV7-9,TRBJ1-1,-,-,CASSLLRNTEAFF,TGTGCCAGCAGCTTATTGCGGAACACTGAAGCTTTCTTT
TRBV5-1,TRBJ2-3,-,-,CASSLSPLETDTQYF,TGCGCCAGCAGCTTAAGTCCCTTGGAGACAGATACGCAGTATTTT
TRBV9,TRBJ2-3,-,TRBD2,CASSVAGLSTDTQYF,TGTGCCAGCAGCGTAGCGGGACTAAGCACAGATACGCAGTATTTT
TRBV7-2,TRBJ1-1,-,TRBD1,CASSWTGRMNTEAFF,TGTGCCAGCAGCTGGACAGGGAGGATGAACACTGAAGCTTTCTTT
TRBV7-6,TRBJ2-2,-,TRBD1,CASSLDRGLITGELFF,TGTGCCAGCAGCCTTGACAGGGGGCTTATCACCGGGGAGCTGTTTTTT
TRBV19,TRBJ1-2,-,TRBD1,CASIRTGAYGYTF,TGTGCCAGTATACGGACAGGCGCCTATGGCTACACCTTC
TRBV19,TRBJ2-2,-,-,CASSMRRSAPRGARDTGELFF,TGTGCCAGTAGTATGAGGCGTTCGGCACCCCGGGGGGCGCGGGACACCGGGGAGCTGTTTTTT
TRBV7-2,TRBJ2-1,-,-,CASSLDRSSYNEQFF,TGTGCCAGCAGCTTAGACAGGAGCTCCTACAATGAGCAGTTCTTC
TRBV9,TRBJ2-5,-,-,CASSVSSQETQYF,TGTGCCAGCAGCGTTTCCAGCCAAGAGACCCAGTACTTC
TRBV9,TRBJ1-1,-,-,CASSPRPRALGEAFF,TGTGCCAGCAGCCCCCGGCCCAGGGCCCTAGGGGAAGCTTTCTTT
TRBV2,TRBJ1-5,-,-,CASSLNQPQHF,TGTGCCAGCAGCCTTAATCAGCCCCAGCATTTT
TRBV7-9,TRBJ2-7,-,-,CASSLGRGDYEQYF,TGTGCCAGCAGCTTAGGTCGCGGGGACTACGAGCAGTACTTC
TRBV2,TRBJ1-5,-,TRBD1,CASSADRVNQPQHF,TGTGCCAGCAGTGCCGACAGGGTCAATCAGCCCCAGCATTTT
TRBV19,TRBJ2-7,once,-,CATGVRLGRVYEQYF,TGTGCCACCGGAGTAAGACTCGGCAGGGTTTACGAGCAGTACTTC
TRBV9,TRBJ2-3,-,-,CASSVESHTSTDTQYF,TGTGCCAGCAGCGTAGAGTCACATACCAGCACAGATACGCAGTATTTT
TRBV29-1,TRBJ2-5,medium-sized,-,CSVAGGPETQYF,TGCAGCGTTGCCGGGGGACCAGAGACCCAGTACTTC
TRBV7-9,TRBJ1-1,-,-,CASSYDSVNTEAFF,TGTGCCAGCAGCTACGACAGCGTGAACACTGAAGCTTTCTTT
TRBV5-5,TRBJ2-3,-,-,CASLTGGKLLDTQYF,TGTGCCAGCCTAACCGGCGGGAAACTGTTGGATACGCAGTATTTT
TRBV4-3,TRBJ2-2,-,-,CASSQEGGVAGELFF,TGCGCCAGCAGCCAAGAAGGGGGGGTAGCCGGGGAGCTGTTTTTT
TRBV2,TRBJ2-7,few,-,CASSQDSSYEQYF,TGTGCCAGCAGCCAGGACAGTTCCTACGAGCAGTACTTC
TRBV12-5,TRBJ1-1,-,-,CASGLTQEAFF,TGTGCTAGTGGTTTGACGCAGGAAGCTTTCTTT
TRBV6-1,TRBJ1-5,-,-,CASSVSGTVNQPQHF,TGTGCCAGCAGTGTAAGCGGGACGGTGAATCAGCCCCAGCATTTT
TRBV25-1,TRBJ2-3,few,TRBD2,CASSETSGSGTDTQYF,TGTGCCAGCAGTGAAACTAGCGGGAGCGGAACAGATACGCAGTATTTT
TRBV29-1,TRBJ2-1,-,TRBD2,CSVEDKGTSGRPGVYEQFF,TGCAGCGTTGAAGATAAGGGGACTAGCGGGAGGCCCGGGGTCTATGAGCAGTTCTTC
TRBV5-1,TRBJ2-1,-,TRBD1,CASSPGQGAPNEQFF,TGCGCCAGCAGCCCAGGACAGGGGGCACCGAATGAGCAGTTCTTC
TRBV27,TRBJ1-2,-,-,CASSLIRPTGSHTYGYTF,TGTGCCAGCAGTTTAATACGCCCCACGGGATCCCACACCTATGGCTACACCTTC
TRBV30,TRBJ1-6,-,TRBD1,CAWKETDRVASPLHF,TGTGCCTGGAAAGAGACGGACAGGGTCGCATCACCCCTCCACTTT
TRBV7-2,TRBJ1-2,-,TRBD1,CASSVTAGTEGYTF,TGTGCCAGCAGCGTAACTGCCGGGACAGAAGGCTACACCTTC